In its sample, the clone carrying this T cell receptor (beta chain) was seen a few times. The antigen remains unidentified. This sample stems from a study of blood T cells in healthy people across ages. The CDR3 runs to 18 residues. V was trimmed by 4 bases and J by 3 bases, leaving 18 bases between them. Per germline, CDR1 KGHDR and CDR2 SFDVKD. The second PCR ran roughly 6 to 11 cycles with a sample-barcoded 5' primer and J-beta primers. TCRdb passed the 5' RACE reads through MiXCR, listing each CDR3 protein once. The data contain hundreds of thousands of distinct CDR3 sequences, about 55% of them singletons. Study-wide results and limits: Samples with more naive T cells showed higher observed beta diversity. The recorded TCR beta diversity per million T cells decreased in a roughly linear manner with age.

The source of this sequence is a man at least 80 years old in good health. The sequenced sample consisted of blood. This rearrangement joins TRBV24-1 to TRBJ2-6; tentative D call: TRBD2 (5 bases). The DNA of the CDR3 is TGTGCCACCAGTGAAAGTGGACTCCCGTCAGGTGGGGCCAACGTCCTGACTTTC. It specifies CATSESGLPSGGANVLTF.